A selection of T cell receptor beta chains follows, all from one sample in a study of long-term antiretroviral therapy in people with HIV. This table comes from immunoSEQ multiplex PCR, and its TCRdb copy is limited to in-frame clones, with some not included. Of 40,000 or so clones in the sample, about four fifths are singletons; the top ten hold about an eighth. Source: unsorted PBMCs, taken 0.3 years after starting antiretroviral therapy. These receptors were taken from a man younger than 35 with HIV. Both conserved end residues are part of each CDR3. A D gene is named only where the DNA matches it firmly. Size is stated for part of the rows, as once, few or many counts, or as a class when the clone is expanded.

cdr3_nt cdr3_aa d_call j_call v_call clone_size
TGTGCCAGCAGCTTCCGGGAGAGAGCTTTCTTT CASSFRERAFF . TRBJ1-1 TRBV7-9 .
TGTGCCAGCAGGACTAGCGGTCATAATGAGCAGTTCTTC CASRTSGHNEQFF TRBD2 TRBJ2-1 TRBV2 .
TGTGCCAGTAGTATAGCGAGCGGGGATGAGCAGTTCTTC CASSIASGDEQFF TRBD2 TRBJ2-1 TRBV19 .
TGTGCCAGTAGTATAGGCGGACTCTCCAGAGAGACCCAGTACTTC CASSIGGLSRETQYF . TRBJ2-5 TRBV19 .
TGTGCCAGCAGTTTGCACCGGGACGGGTTCTACGAGCAGTACTTC CASSLHRDGFYEQYF . TRBJ2-7 TRBV27 .
TGTGCCAGCAGTTTATTGCGGGACATCACAGATACGCAGTATTTT CASSLLRDITDTQYF . TRBJ2-3 TRBV27 .
TGTGCCAGCAGCCCAGACGGGGGGGGAGAGACCCAGTACTTC CASSPDGGGETQYF TRBD2 TRBJ2-5 TRBV6-4 .
TGTGCCAGCAGCTCCCGCGGGAACACTGAAGCTTTCTTT CASSSRGNTEAFF . TRBJ1-1 TRBV13 .
TGTGCCAGCAGTTTAAAGGGGGGCAGGTACGAGCAGTACTTC CASSLKGGRYEQYF . TRBJ2-7 TRBV27 .
TGTGCCAGCAGTAAGGGACTAGCGGACTTACCGGAGCTGTTTTTT CASSKGLADLPELFF TRBD2 TRBJ2-2 TRBV6-5 .
TGTGCCAGCAAGGGTGGGACCTACAATGAGCAGTTCTTC CASKGGTYNEQFF . TRBJ2-1 TRBV2 .
TGTGCCATCAGGGCAGGGGCCAAAGAGACCCAGTACTTC CAIRAGAKETQYF . TRBJ2-5 TRBV10-3 .
TGTGCCAGCAGTTATCCCCCGGGGCCCCAGCATTTT CASSYPPGPQHF . TRBJ1-5 TRBV6-6 .
TGTGCCAGCAGCTTGAGCGGGGGGGCCTGGTTCGCGGGCAATGAGCAGTTCTTC CASSLSGGAWFAGNEQFF TRBD2 TRBJ2-1 TRBV7-6 .
TGTGCCAGCAGTTTAGGACGGAGACTTTACGAGCAGTACTTC CASSLGRRLYEQYF . TRBJ2-7 TRBV27 few
TGTGCCAGCAGTTTAGGGGGTGGAAGATCACCCCTCCACTTT CASSLGGGRSPLHF . TRBJ1-6 TRBV27 once
TGTGCCAGCGCTTGGGCGGGGGCTGAAGCTTTCTTT CASAWAGAEAFF . TRBJ1-1 TRBV7-9 .
TGTGCCAGCAGTTTACTAGCGGGGGTGGACAATGAGCAGTTCTTC CASSLLAGVDNEQFF TRBD2 TRBJ2-1 TRBV27 .
TGTGCCAGCAGTATCTCGGACGGATATTCACCCCTCCACTTT CASSISDGYSPLHF . TRBJ1-6 TRBV27 few
TGTGCCAGCAGCTTTCGCGGGAAACATGAGCAGTTCTTC CASSFRGKHEQFF . TRBJ2-1 TRBV7-2 .
TGTGCCAGCAGTCCTCCGACAGGGGTGGGATTTGGAAACACCATATATTTT CASSPPTGVGFGNTIYF TRBD1 TRBJ1-3 TRBV28 .
TGTGCCAGCAGCCGGACAGTCGGGGAGCTGTTTTTT CASSRTVGELFF . TRBJ2-2 TRBV27 few
TGCGCCAGCAGCTTGGCCATTAAGACAGGCAATGAGCAGTTCTTC CASSLAIKTGNEQFF . TRBJ2-1 TRBV5-1 .
TGTGCCAGCAGCTTAGCGTCTATCCAATCCTACAATGAGCAGTTCTTC CASSLASIQSYNEQFF . TRBJ2-1 TRBV7-6 .
TGTGCCACCAGCACCTTACCGGGGGGATGGACAGATACGCAGTATTTT CATSTLPGGWTDTQYF TRBD2 TRBJ2-3 TRBV15 few
TGTGCCAGCAGTGACCCCAGGGGGGGTGTAGCTTTCTTT CASSDPRGGVAFF TRBD1 TRBJ1-1 TRBV25-1 .
TGTGCCTGGAACCTTCTAGCGGGAGGGCCTATAGATACGCAGTATTTT CAWNLLAGGPIDTQYF TRBD2 TRBJ2-3 TRBV30 .
TGTGCCAGCAGTGGCTTATGGGGGACAGCAAACAATGAGCAGTTCTTC CASSGLWGTANNEQFF TRBD1 TRBJ2-1 TRBV25-1 few
TGCGCCAGCAGCTTGGATTGGCAGGCTGGCGTTTATGGCTACACCTTC CASSLDWQAGVYGYTF . TRBJ1-2 TRBV5-1 once
TGTGCCAGCAGCGTAGGCTTGGGGACAGCCTACGAGCAGTACTTC CASSVGLGTAYEQYF TRBD1 TRBJ2-7 TRBV9 .
TGTGCCAGCAGCCCAAGGGGGGAAGGCTACGAGCAGTACTTC CASSPRGEGYEQYF . TRBJ2-7 TRBV4-2 .
TGTGCCAGCAGCTTACCGGAGTCTGAAGCTTTCTTT CASSLPESEAFF . TRBJ1-1 TRBV5-6 .
TGTGCCAGTAGTATCTCGGATTTTGCTAACTACTATGGCTACACCTTC CASSISDFANYYGYTF . TRBJ1-2 TRBV19 .
TGTGCCAGCAGTTACTCCGGGACACAGGGGCTGGGCTACACCTTC CASSYSGTQGLGYTF TRBD1 TRBJ1-2 TRBV7-2 .
TGTGCCAGCAGCGTAAGTGAGGGAGGAGAAAAACTGTTTTTT CASSVSEGGEKLFF . TRBJ1-4 TRBV9 .
TGTGCCAGCAGCCTCTCGGGGGGGCCGGGACAAACCTACGAGCAGTACTTC CASSLSGGPGQTYEQYF TRBD2 TRBJ2-7 TRBV7-2 .
TGTGCCAGCAGCCCATACAGGGGCGAGCAGTACTTC CASSPYRGEQYF TRBD1 TRBJ2-7 TRBV5-6 .
TGTGCCAGCAGCGTGGGCGGCGCCGGGGACACCATATATTTT CASSVGGAGDTIYF . TRBJ1-3 TRBV9 .
TGTGCCAGCAGCTTGTTATCTATCTGGGACAGTCTGAACACTGAAGCTTTCTTT CASSLLSIWDSLNTEAFF TRBD1 TRBJ1-1 TRBV5-6 .
TGTGCCAGCAGCTCAGAACACCGACCCAACACTGAAGCTTTCTTT CASSSEHRPNTEAFF . TRBJ1-1 TRBV5-6 .
TGTGCCAGCAGCGTACCCGGGGCCCACGAGCAGTACTTC CASSVPGAHEQYF . TRBJ2-7 TRBV27 .
TGTGCCATCAATCCGGGGCCTAACTATGGCTACACCTTC CAINPGPNYGYTF . TRBJ1-2 TRBV10-3 .